Shown below are 20 T cell receptor beta chains from a single sample sequenced in a study of blood T cells in healthy people across ages. Sample-barcoded 5' priming and a J-beta primer mix drove a second PCR of 7 to 11 cycles. TCRdb re-analysed the 5' RACE reads in MiXCR, keeping a single row per CDR3 protein. The table has roughly 410,000 distinct CDR3 sequences, roughly half seen once. The sequencing sample was made of blood. These receptors all come from a man aged 55 to 70 in good health.

This clonotype has only a few counts. The chain is built from TRBV4-2 and TRBJ1-4; D perhaps matches TRBD1 (6 bases). In germline, CDR1 is LGHNA, CDR2 YNFKEQ. Trimming took off 4 bases at V and 0 bases at J, with 21 bases between the two ends. The CDR3 runs to 19 residues. The CDR3 loop is CASSPNLPRGLATNEKLFF. The CDR3 coding sequence is TGTGCCAGCAGCCCCAACCTCCCCAGGGGCCTTGCAACTAATGAAAAACTGTTTTTT.

This rearrangement joins TRBV3-1 to TRBJ2-3, with D maybe TRBD2 (6 bases). In germline, CDR1 is LGHDT, CDR2 YNNKEL (reference sequence). Between the trimmed V and J ends, which lost 6 bases and 5 bases, there was a span of 15 bases. This CDR3 region has 14 residues. This chain's CDR3 is CASSRPPGEDTQYF. CDR3 DNA sequence: TGTGCCAGCAGTCGCCCTCCGGGGGAAGATACGCAGTATTTT.

This clonotype was counted ten times or more. V is TRBV7-2 and J is TRBJ2-7; D is ambiguous. The CDR3 has 14 amino acids. The V end lost 8 bases, the J end lost 3 bases, and 17 bases lay between the germline ends. The germline V gene encodes CDR1 SGHTA and CDR2 FQGNSA. CDR3 nucleotide sequence: TGTGCCAGCCTACCCGGCCCCCCGGGCTACGAGCAGTACTTC. Residues: CASLPGPPGYEQYF.

The gene calls are TRBV11-2 and TRBJ1-3; 8 nucleotides line up with TRBD1. CDR3 length: 14 amino acids. J gave up 4 bases and V 6 bases, and 5 bases lay outside the gene matches. CDR1 is SGHAT, CDR2 FQNNGV, per germline. The CDR3, as DNA: TGTGCCAGCAGTACGGACAGGGCCGGAAACACCATATATTTT. Its protein is CASSTDRAGNTIYF. The whole variable domain, remainder taken from reference TRBV11-2 and TRBJ1-3, is EAGVAQSPRYKIIEKRQSVAFWCNPISGHATLYWYQQILGQGPKLLIQFQNNGVVDDSQLPKDRFSAERLKGVDSTLKIQPAKLEDSAVYLCASSTDRAGNTIYFGEGSWLTVV.

This clonotype was seen more than once but under ten times. This chain links TRBV18 with TRBJ1-1, with a weak D call TRBD1 (5 bases). Trimming cost V 3 bases and J 0 bases, with 14 bases left between them. Per germline, CDR1 KGHSH and CDR2 LQKENI. CDR3 length: 16 residues. This chain's CDR3 is CASSPSRGRLNTEAFF. Here the CDR3 DNA reads TGTGCCAGCTCACCTTCTAGGGGACGTCTGAACACTGAAGCTTTCTTT.

This chain uses TRBV4-2 with TRBJ2-3; 10 nucleotides align to TRBD2. The V and J ends lost 0 bases and 1 base, in that order; junction bases with no gene match: 7. The CDR3 runs to 18 residues. The germline CDR1 and CDR2 sequences are LGHNA and YNFKEQ. The CDR3 protein is CASSQDLPLAGGTDTQYF. CDR3 coding DNA: TGTGCCAGCAGCCAAGACCTACCGCTAGCGGGGGGCACAGATACGCAGTATTTT.

The chain is built from TRBV25-1 and TRBJ2-7; 8 bases line up with TRBD1. The CDR3 is 15 residues long. J was trimmed by 2 bases and V by 6 bases; bases with no gene match: 9. Germline assignment: CDR1 MGHDK and CDR2 SYGVNS. Here the CDR3 DNA reads TGTGCCAGCAGCGGCAGGGGGCGAAGTCCCTACGAGCAGTACTTC. Amino acids: CASSGRGRSPYEQYF.

This clonotype was found a few times. The CDR3 here is CASSERASTDTQYF. CDR3 coding DNA: TGTGCCAGCAGTGAGCGGGCTAGCACAGATACGCAGTATTTT. The genes are TRBV6-4 and TRBJ2-3, with TRBD2 as a possible D gene (5 bases). Trimming left V 3 bases short and J 0 bases short, with 7 bases between. CDR1 is MRHNA and CDR2 is SNTAGT in the germline V gene. The CDR3 length is 14 residues.

This clonotype appeared once. The rearrangement links TRBV12-3 or TRBV12-4 to TRBJ1-4, with D tentatively TRBD1 (5 bases). V was clipped by 4 bases and J by 4 bases, with 10 bases between them. The CDR3 length is 14 residues. CDR3 nucleotides: TGTGCCAGCAGTTCCAGGGTCGGTAATGAAAAACTGTTTTTT. Translated, it gives CASSSRVGNEKLFF.

This clonotype has only a few counts. The V call is TRBV20-1, the J call TRBJ2-3, with 10 bases lining up with TRBD2. CDR1 and CDR2 (germline): DFQATT, SNEGSKA (reference sequence). The CDR3 is made up of 17 amino acids. Trimming at V came to 0 bases and at J to 0 bases, leaving 6 bases not matched to a gene. The CDR3 bases are TGCAGTGCTAGAGATGTAGCGGGGGGCCTTAGCACAGATACGCAGTATTTT. Its protein is CSARDVAGGLSTDTQYF.

On this clonotype itself: One end of the junction does not line up with germline, which may come from a read error. V gene TRBV7-3 combines with J gene TRBJ1-2; D not certain. CDR3 size: 13 residues. CDR1 and CDR2 (germline): SGHTA, FQGTGA. In DNA form, the CDR3 reads TGTGCCTGCAGCGATGAAACTAGCTATGGCTACACCTTC. Translation: CACSDETSYGYTF.

The gene calls are TRBV7-3 and TRBJ2-1, with a weak D call TRBD2 (5 bases). This CDR3 has 11 residues. CDR1 and CDR2 (germline): SGHTA, FQGTGA. The V gene lost 3 bases and the J gene lost 10 bases, with 7 bases spanning the gap. CDR3 region: CASSFKREQFF. Here the CDR3 DNA reads TGTGCCAGCAGCTTCAAGCGGGAGCAGTTCTTC.

This chain connects TRBV2 to TRBJ1-2; D not resolved. The ends were cut back, 3 bases at V and 4 bases at J, with 6 bases in the middle. This CDR3 has 12 amino acids. CDR1 and CDR2 (germline): SNHLY, FYNNEI. The DNA of the CDR3 is TGTGCCAGCAGTGACAGGCGCTATGGCTACACCTTC. It specifies CASSDRRYGYTF.

The chain is built from TRBV6-6 and TRBJ2-3; D remains ambiguous. This CDR3 is built from 12 residues. The V gene's germline CDR1 is MNHNY and CDR2 SVGAGI (reference sequence). Trimming left V 2 bases short and J 2 bases short, with 2 bases between. CDR3 DNA: TGTGCCAGCAGTTACAACACAGATACGCAGTATTTT. It is translated as CASSYNTDTQYF.

This clonotype was picked up a small number of times. The gene calls are TRBV3-1 and TRBJ1-6; no firm D call. With 0 bases removed from V and 10 bases from J, the gap between germline ends came to 10 bases. The CDR3 is 14 residues long. Looked up from germline, CDR1 is LGHDT and CDR2 is YNNKEL (reference sequence). The CDR3 bases are TGTGCCAGCAGCCAAGATTTGAGACGATCACCCCTCCACTTT. As protein: CASSQDLRRSPLHF.

The chain carries TRBV6-6 and TRBJ1-2; the match to TRBD1 covers 9 bases. Per germline, CDR1 MNHNY and CDR2 SVGAGI (reference sequence). Trimming removed 5 bases from V and 4 bases from J; junction bases left unmatched: 8. The CDR3 sequence is 15 residues long. The DNA of the CDR3 is TGTGCCAGCAGTAAGGGGGAGGGACAGGGCTATGGCTACACCTTC. Its translation: CASSKGEGQGYGYTF.

This clonotype was found a few times. The chain carries TRBV10-2 and TRBJ2-7, with TRBD2 matching 8 bases. The CDR3 is 14 amino acids. Germline CDR1 and CDR2: WSHSY and SAAADI. Trimming removed 2 bases from V and 7 bases from J; junction bases left unmatched: 7. CDR3 residues: CASSEKAGATEQYF. The CDR3 DNA sequence: TGCGCCAGCAGTGAGAAAGCGGGAGCTACGGAGCAGTACTTC.

The CDR3 DNA reads TGTGCCAGCAGAGGACAGGTCTCCTACGAGCAGTACTTC. Translating it yields CASRGQVSYEQYF. The chain employs TRBV25-1 and TRBJ2-5; 7 bases agree with TRBD1. The J call may be wrong; the DNA end is better matched by TRBJ2-7. CDR3 length: 13 residues. Germline V lookup: CDR1 MGHDK, CDR2 SYGVNS.

J is TRBJ1-5 and V is TRBV28, with D possibly TRBD1 on 6 matching bases. V dropped 6 bases and J dropped 1 base, with 16 bases sitting between them. Per the germline V gene, CDR1 is MDHEN and CDR2 is SYDVKM. This CDR3 is built from 16 residues. In DNA, the CDR3 is TGTGCCAGCAGGCCACAGGGAAGGAGGAGCAATCAGCCCCAGCATTTT. This translates into CASRPQGRRSNQPQHF.

This sequence joins TRBV3-1 and TRBJ2-5; 7 bases agree with TRBD2. V was pared by 1 base and J by 0 bases, with 5 bases of the junction left unmatched. There are 16 residues in the CDR3. CDR1 is LGHDT, CDR2 YNNKEL, per germline (reference sequence). For the CDR3, the DNA is TGTGCCAGCAGCCAAGGGGGAGCGGGGTACCAAGAGACCCAGTACTTC. Translation gives CASSQGGAGYQETQYF.